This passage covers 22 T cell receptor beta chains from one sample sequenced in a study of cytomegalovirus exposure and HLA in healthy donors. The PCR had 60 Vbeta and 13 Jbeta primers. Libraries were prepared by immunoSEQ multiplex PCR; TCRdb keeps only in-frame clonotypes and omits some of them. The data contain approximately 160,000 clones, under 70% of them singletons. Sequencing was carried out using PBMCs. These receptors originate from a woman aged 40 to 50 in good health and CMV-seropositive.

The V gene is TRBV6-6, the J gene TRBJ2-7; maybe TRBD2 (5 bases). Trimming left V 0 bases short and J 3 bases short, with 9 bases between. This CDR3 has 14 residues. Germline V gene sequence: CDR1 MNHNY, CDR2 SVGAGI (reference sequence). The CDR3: CASSYSGRYYEQYF. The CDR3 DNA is TGTGCCAGCAGTTACTCGGGGAGATACTACGAGCAGTACTTC.

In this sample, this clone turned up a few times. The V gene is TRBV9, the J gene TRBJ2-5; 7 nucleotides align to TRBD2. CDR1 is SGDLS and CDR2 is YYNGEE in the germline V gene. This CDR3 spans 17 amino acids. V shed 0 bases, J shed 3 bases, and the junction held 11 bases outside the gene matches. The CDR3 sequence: CASSVVGGSTGKETQYF. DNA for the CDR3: TGTGCCAGCAGCGTAGTGGGGGGGTCGACTGGGAAAGAGACCCAGTACTTC.

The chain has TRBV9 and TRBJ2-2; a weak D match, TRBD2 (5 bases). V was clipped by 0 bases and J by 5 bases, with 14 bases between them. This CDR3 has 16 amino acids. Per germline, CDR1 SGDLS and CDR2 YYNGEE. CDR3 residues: CASSVAPGMRTGELFF. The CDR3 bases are TGTGCCAGCAGCGTAGCTCCGGGGATGAGAACCGGGGAGCTGTTTTTT.

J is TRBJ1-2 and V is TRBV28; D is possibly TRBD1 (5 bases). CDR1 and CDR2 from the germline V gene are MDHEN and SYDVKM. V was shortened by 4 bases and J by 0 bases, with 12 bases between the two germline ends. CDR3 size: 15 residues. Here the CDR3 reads CASSSTGLSNYGYTF. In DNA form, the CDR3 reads TGTGCCAGCAGTTCAACGGGACTCTCTAACTATGGCTACACCTTC.

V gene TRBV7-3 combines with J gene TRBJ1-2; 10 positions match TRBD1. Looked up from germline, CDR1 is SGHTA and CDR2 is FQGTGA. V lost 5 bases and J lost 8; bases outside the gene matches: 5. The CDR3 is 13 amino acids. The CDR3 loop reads CASSPGTGEGYTF. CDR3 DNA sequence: TGTGCCAGCAGCCCTGGGACAGGGGAGGGCTACACCTTC.

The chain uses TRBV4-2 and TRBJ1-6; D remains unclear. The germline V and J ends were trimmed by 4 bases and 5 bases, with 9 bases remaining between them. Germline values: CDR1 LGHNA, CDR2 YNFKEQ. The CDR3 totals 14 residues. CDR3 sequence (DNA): TGTGCCAGCAGCCCCCAGACTGATAATTCACCCCTCCACTTT. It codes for CASSPQTDNSPLHF.

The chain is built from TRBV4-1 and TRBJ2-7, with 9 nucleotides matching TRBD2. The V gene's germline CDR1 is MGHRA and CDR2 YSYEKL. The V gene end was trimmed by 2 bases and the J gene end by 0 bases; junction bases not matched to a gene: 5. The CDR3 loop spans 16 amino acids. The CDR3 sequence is CASSQLLAGDSYEQYF. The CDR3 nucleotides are TGCGCCAGCAGCCAACTACTAGCGGGTGACTCCTACGAGCAGTACTTC.

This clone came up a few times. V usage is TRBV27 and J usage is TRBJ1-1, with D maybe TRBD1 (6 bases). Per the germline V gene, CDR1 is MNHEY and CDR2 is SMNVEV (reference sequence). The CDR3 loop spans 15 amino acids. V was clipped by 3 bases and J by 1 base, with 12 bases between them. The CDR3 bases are TGTGCCAGCAGTTTCGCCGGGACACCGAACACTGAAGCTTTCTTT. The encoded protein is CASSFAGTPNTEAFF.

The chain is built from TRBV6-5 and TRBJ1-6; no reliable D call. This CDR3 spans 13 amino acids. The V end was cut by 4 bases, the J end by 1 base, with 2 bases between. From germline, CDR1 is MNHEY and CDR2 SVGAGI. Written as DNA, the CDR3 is TGTGCCAGCAGTTTATCCTATAATTCACCCCTCCACTTT. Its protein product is CASSLSYNSPLHF.

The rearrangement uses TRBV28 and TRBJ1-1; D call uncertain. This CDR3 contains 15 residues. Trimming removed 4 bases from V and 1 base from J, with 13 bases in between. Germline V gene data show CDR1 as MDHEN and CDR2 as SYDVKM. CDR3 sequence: CASSSGSITNTEAFF. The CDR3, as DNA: TGTGCCAGCAGTTCGGGGTCGATCACGAACACTGAAGCTTTCTTT.

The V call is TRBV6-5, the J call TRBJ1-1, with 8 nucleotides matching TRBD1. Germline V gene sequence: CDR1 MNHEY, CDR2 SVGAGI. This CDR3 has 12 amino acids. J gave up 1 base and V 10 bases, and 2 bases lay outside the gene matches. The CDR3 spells CATGQGNTEAFF. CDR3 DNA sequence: TGTGCCACAGGACAGGGGAACACTGAAGCTTTCTTT.

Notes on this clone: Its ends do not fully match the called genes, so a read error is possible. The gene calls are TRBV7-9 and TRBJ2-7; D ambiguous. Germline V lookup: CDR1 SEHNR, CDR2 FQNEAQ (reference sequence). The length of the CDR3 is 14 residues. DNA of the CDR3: TGTTCCAGCAGCTTAGGGCTAGTCTCCTACGAGCAGTACTTC. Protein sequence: CSSSLGLVSYEQYF.

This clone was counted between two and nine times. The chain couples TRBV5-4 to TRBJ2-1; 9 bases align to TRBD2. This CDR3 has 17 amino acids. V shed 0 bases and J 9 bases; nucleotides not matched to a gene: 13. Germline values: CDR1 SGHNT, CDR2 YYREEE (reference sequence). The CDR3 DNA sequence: TGTGCCAGCAGCTTGGAGTGGGCTAGCGGGACGTTCAGTGAGCAGTTCTTC. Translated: CASSLEWASGTFSEQFF.

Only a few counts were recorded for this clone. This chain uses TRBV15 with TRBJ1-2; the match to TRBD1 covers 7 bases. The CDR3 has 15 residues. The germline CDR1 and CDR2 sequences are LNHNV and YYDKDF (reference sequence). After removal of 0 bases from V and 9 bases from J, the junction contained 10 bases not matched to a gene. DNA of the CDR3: TGTGCCACCAGCAGAGATGATGACAGGGAAGCGAGCTACACCTTC. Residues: CATSRDDDREASYTF.

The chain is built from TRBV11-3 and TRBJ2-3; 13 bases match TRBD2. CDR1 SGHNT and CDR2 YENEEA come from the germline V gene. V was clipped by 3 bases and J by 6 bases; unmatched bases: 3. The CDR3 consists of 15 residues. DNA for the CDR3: TGTGCCAGCAGCTTCGGACTAGCGGGAGTCGATACGCAGTATTTT. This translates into CASSFGLAGVDTQYF.

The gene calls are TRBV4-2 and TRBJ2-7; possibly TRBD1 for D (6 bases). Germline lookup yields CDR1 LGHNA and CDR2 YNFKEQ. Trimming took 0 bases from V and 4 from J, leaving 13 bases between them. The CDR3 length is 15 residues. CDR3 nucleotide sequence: TGTGCCAGCAGCCAAGATAGGACAGAAGGGTACGAGCAGTACTTC. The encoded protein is CASSQDRTEGYEQYF.

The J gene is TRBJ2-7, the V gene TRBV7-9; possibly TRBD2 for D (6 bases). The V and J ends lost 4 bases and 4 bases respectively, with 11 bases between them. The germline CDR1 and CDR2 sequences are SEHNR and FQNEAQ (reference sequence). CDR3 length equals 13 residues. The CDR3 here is CASSWGGGYEQYF. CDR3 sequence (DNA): TGTGCCAGCAGCTGGGGCGGAGGGTACGAGCAGTACTTC.

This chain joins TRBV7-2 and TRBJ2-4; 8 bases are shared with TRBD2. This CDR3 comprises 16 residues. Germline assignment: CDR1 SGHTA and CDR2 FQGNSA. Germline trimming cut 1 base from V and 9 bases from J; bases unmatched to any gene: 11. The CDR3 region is CASSLGSSGGLGIQYF. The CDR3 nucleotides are TGTGCCAGCAGCTTAGGTTCATCGGGGGGGCTAGGCATTCAGTACTTC.

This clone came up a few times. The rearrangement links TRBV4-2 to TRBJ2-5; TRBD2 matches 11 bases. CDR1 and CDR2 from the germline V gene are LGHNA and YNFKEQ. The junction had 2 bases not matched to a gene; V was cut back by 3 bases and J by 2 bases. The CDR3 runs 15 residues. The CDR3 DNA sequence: TGTGCCAGCAGCCAGACTAGCGGGGCACAAGAGACCCAGTACTTC. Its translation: CASSQTSGAQETQYF.

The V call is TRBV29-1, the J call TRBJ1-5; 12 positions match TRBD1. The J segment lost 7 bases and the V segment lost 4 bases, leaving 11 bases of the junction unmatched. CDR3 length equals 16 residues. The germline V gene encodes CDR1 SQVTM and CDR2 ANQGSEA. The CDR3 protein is CSVVLTGTGGRQPQHF. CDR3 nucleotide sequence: TGCAGCGTTGTACTTACTGGGACAGGGGGCAGGCAGCCCCAGCATTTT. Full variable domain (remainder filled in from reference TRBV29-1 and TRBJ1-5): SAVISQKPSRDICQRGTSLTIQCQVDSQVTMMFWYRQQPGQSLTLIATANQGSEATYESGFVIDKFPISRPNLTFSTLTVSNMSPEDSSIYLCSVVLTGTGGRQPQHFGDGTRLSIL.

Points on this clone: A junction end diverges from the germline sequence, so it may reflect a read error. In DNA, the CDR3 is TGTTCCAGCCAACTCGGAGAAGAGACCCAGTACTTC. This encodes CSSQLGEETQYF. This sequence joins TRBV7-9 and TRBJ2-5; D gene ambiguous. Per the germline V gene, CDR1 is SEHNR and CDR2 is FQNEAQ (reference sequence). The CDR3 contains 12 residues. Full variable domain (missing parts from reference TRBV7-9 and TRBJ2-5): DTGVSQNPRHKITKRGQNVTFRCDPISEHNRLYWYRQTLGQGPEFLTYFQNEAQLEKSRLLSDRFSAERPKGSFSTLEIQRTEQGDSAMYLCSSQLGEETQYFGPGTRLLVL.

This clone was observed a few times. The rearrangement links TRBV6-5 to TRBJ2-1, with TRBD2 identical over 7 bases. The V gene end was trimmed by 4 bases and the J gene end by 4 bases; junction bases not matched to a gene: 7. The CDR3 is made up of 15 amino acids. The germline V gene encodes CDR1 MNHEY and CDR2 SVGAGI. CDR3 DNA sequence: TGTGCCAGCAGTTTTGGGGCGGGAGTATACAATGAGCAGTTCTTC. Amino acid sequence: CASSFGAGVYNEQFF.